Detailed here is one T cell receptor (beta chain). The antigen remains unidentified. This record comes from a study of T cells in tuberculosis. The wider study: In South Africa, adults with active tuberculosis were compared with IGRA-negative and latently infected IGRA-positive adolescents. Samples predate treatment or fall within its first 7 days. Broader study findings: Selection depended on which cryopreserved specimens were available.

Trimming took 5 bases from V and 2 from J, leaving 13 bases between them. The length of the CDR3 is 14 residues. Germline CDR1 is SGHNT and CDR2 is YYREEE (reference sequence). Time point denoted: new active TB diagnosis, blood taken before or within 7 days of starting treatment. Patients were newly diagnosed, HIV-seronegative, and aged 18 or older. Libraries were prepared by immunoSEQ multiplex PCR; TCRdb keeps only in-frame clonotypes and omits some of them. The table includes about 30,000 clones, 92% detected once. The input for sequencing was PBMCs, taken at tuberculosis diagnosis. The clonotype originates from an adult with tuberculosis. V gene TRBV5-4 combines with J gene TRBJ1-1; maybe TRBD1 (5 bases). The CDR3 loop is CASRFQGGNTEAFF. CDR3 in DNA: TGTGCCAGCAGGTTCCAGGGAGGCAACACTGAAGCTTTCTTT.